The next 7 T cell receptor beta chains were all read from a single sample in a study of cytomegalovirus exposure and HLA in healthy donors. The PCR made use of 60 Vbeta and 13 Jbeta primers. Assay used: immunoSEQ multiplex PCR; TCRdb lists only in-frame clones, some missing. The sample comprises 90,000 to 130,000 clones, 55% to 70% of which are singletons, and 2% to 2.5% rests with the top ten. The specimen sequenced was PBMCs. These receptors were collected from a woman aged 25 to 39 in good health and CMV-seronegative.

Only one count was recorded for this clone. The chain employs TRBV28 and TRBJ2-5, with TRBD2 matching 8 bases. The better agreement between TRBJ2-7 and the DNA end casts doubt on the J call. The length of the CDR3 is 12 residues. CDR1 and CDR2 from the germline V gene are MDHEN and SYDVKM. CDR3 sequence (DNA): TGTGCCTCGGGGACTAGGTACTACGAGCAGTACTTC. Its protein is CASGTRYYEQYF.

The rearrangement uses TRBV9 and TRBJ2-1; 8 bases align to TRBD2. V shed 3 bases, J shed 2 bases, and the junction held 7 bases outside the gene matches. CDR1 and CDR2 (germline): SGDLS, YYNGEE. The CDR3 is made up of 16 amino acids. The CDR3 reads CASSAGAGEAYNEQFF. In nucleotides, the CDR3 is TGTGCCAGCAGCGCTGGAGCGGGAGAGGCCTACAATGAGCAGTTCTTC.

The chain links TRBV2 to TRBJ1-3, with D tentatively TRBD1 (5 bases). The germline V gene has CDR1 SNHLY and CDR2 FYNNEI. This CDR3 region has 14 residues. V was trimmed by 6 bases and J by 2 bases, leaving 11 bases between them. CDR3 DNA: TGTGCCAGCAGGGAGACAGTAACTGGAAACACCATATATTTT. Its protein product is CASRETVTGNTIYF.

The rearrangement links TRBV30 to TRBJ2-1; D gene uncertain. Germline V CDR1 and CDR2: GTSNPN, SVGIG (reference sequence). Between the trimmed V and J ends, which lost 0 bases and 4 bases, there was a span of 13 bases. The CDR3 spans 15 residues. The CDR3 reads CAWSVDFSAYNEQFF. In nucleotides, the CDR3 is TGTGCCTGGAGTGTTGATTTCAGCGCATACAATGAGCAGTTCTTC.

V is TRBV15 and J is TRBJ1-5; 7 bases agree with TRBD1. CDR3 size: 14 residues. CDR1 and CDR2 from the germline V gene are LNHNV and YYDKDF (reference sequence). V was pared by 9 bases and J by 4 bases, with 9 bases of the junction left unmatched. The CDR3: CATEARGINQPQHF. The CDR3 DNA reads as TGTGCCACGGAGGCCAGGGGGATTAATCAGCCCCAGCATTTT. Supplemented by reference TRBV15 and TRBJ1-5, the full variable domain reads DAMVIQNPRYQVTQFGKPVTLSCSQTLNHNVMYWYQQKSSQAPKLLFHYYDKDFNNEADTPDNFQSRRPNTSFCFLDIRSPGLGDTAMYLCATEARGINQPQHFGDGTRLSIL.

The chain has TRBV29-1 and TRBJ2-1, with TRBD2 matching 7 bases. With V trimmed by 5 bases and J by 5 bases, 6 bases remained unmatched. The CDR3 totals 13 residues. Germline V gene lookup returns CDR1 SQVTM and CDR2 ANQGSEA. For the CDR3, the DNA is TGCAGCGTTATCAGGCGGGGGAACAATGAGCAGTTCTTC. Translating it yields CSVIRRGNNEQFF.

The chain links TRBV7-8 to TRBJ2-3; TRBD2 matches 9 bases. Germline V lookup: CDR1 SGHVS, CDR2 FQNEAQ. The CDR3 is 15 residues long. The junction had 2 bases not matched to a gene; V was cut back by 2 bases and J by 2 bases. The CDR3 loop reads CASSLLAGDTDTQYF. Here the CDR3 DNA reads TGTGCCAGCAGCTTATTAGCGGGAGACACAGATACGCAGTATTTT. The full variable domain, with the rest looked up from reference TRBV7-8 and TRBJ2-3, is GAGVSQSPRYKVAKRGQDVALRCDPISGHVSLFWYQQALGQGPEFLTYFQNEAQLDKSGLPSDRFFAERPEGSVSTLKIQRTQQEDSAVYLCASSLLAGDTDTQYFGPGTRLTVL.